This TCR beta chain was recorded in a study of blood T cell repertoires in COVID-19. The length of the CDR3 is 17 residues. CDR1 LNHDA and CDR2 SQIVND come from the germline V gene (reference sequence). The ends were cut back, 3 bases at V and 5 bases at J, with 23 bases in the middle. Libraries were prepared by immunoSEQ multiplex PCR; TCRdb keeps only in-frame clonotypes and omits some of them. The data hold around 160,000 clones, with around 79% observed a single time. The sample was PBMCs or T cells enriched from blood (not recorded which). The V gene is TRBV19, the J gene TRBJ2-7, with D perhaps TRBD1 (5 bases). This clonotype was sampled from a man aged 45 to 65 who had recovered from COVID-19. CDR3 region: CASSITRLGQGGNEQYF. CDR3 in DNA: TGTGCCAGTAGTATTACTCGGCTGGGGCAGGGCGGCAACGAGCAGTACTTC.